This T cell receptor (beta chain) was identified during a study of blood T cell repertoires in COVID-19. Across the whole study: From the United States, Italy and Spain came samples of acute and convalescent COVID-19.

Methods used by the authors: Reference gene primer amplification yielded estimated nucleated cell counts. The table came from immunoSEQ multiplex PCR; TCRdb's copy has only in-frame clones and leaves some out. V and J calls plus clone size are reproduced from that table; the DNA served to infer D and trimming. The table includes fewer than 250,000 clones, around 89% detected once. Germline assignment: CDR1 SGHRS and CDR2 YFSETQ. CDR3 length: 18 amino acids. V lost 4 bases to trimming and J lost 4 bases; unmatched junction nucleotides: 13. In the 2 weeks before study entry, exposed participants met a COVID-19 case, which was PCR-confirmed or clinician-diagnosed.

The rearrangement joins TRBV5-1 to TRBJ2-1; TRBD2 matches at 11 bases. Material for sequencing was PBMCs or T cells enriched from blood (not recorded which). The sequence was obtained from a man aged 45-65 years who had been exposed to COVID-19. The CDR3 DNA sequence: TGCGCCAGCAGCGAGTTAGCGGGAGGGAGTGTGCGATACAATGAGCAGTTCTTC. Protein: CASSELAGGSVRYNEQFF.